A single sample gave rise to the 7 T cell receptor beta chains below, sequenced in a study of T cells after yellow fever vaccination. A single record per CDR3 protein comes from TCRdb applying MiXCR to the 5' RACE reads. The sample carries 200,000 to 300,000 distinct CDR3 sequences, more than 6.5% recorded once. The source material was CD4+ T cells sorted from PBMCs, sampled on the day of the yellow fever booster vaccination. These receptors all come from a man younger than 40 who received the YFV17D yellow fever vaccine.

This clonotype was observed a few times. The CDR3 protein is CASSPGTGSGYEQYF. DNA of the CDR3: TGTGCCAGCAGCCCAGGGACAGGTTCGGGATACGAGCAGTACTTC. V gene TRBV7-9 combines with J gene TRBJ2-7; 8 bases map to TRBD1. Germline values: CDR1 SEHNR, CDR2 FQNEAQ (reference sequence). The length of the CDR3 is 15 residues. The trim removed 5 bases at V and 4 bases at J, leaving 10 bases unmatched. Using reference TRBV7-9 and TRBJ2-7 for the parts outside the CDR3, the full variable domain is DTGVSQNPRHKITKRGQNVTFRCDPISEHNRLYWYRQTLGQGPEFLTYFQNEAQLEKSRLLSDRFSAERPKGSFSTLEIQRTEQGDSAMYLCASSPGTGSGYEQYFGPGTRLTVT.

A few counts support this clonotype. V is TRBV5-4 and J is TRBJ2-1; weak D call: TRBD2 (5 bases). The CDR3 is 17 amino acids. Germline CDR1 SGHNT, CDR2 YYREEE (reference sequence). V was pared by 2 bases and J by 0 bases, with 15 bases between. CDR3 DNA sequence: TGTGCCAGCAGCTTTCTAGCCCGAAAAAGCTCCTACAATGAGCAGTTCTTC. Its protein is CASSFLARKSSYNEQFF.

This clonotype was seen a handful of times. The chain is built from TRBV6-6 and TRBJ1-6; D is undetermined. The V gene lost 2 bases and the J gene lost 7 bases, with 3 bases spanning the gap. The CDR3 has 12 residues. From germline, CDR1 is MNHNY and CDR2 SVGAGI (reference sequence). CDR3 amino acids: CASSYGNSPLHF. DNA for the CDR3: TGTGCCAGCAGTTACGGGAATTCACCCCTCCACTTT.

In this sample, this clonotype turned up a few times. V usage is TRBV5-4 and J usage is TRBJ2-6; 10 nucleotides line up with TRBD2. The V segment lost 4 bases and the J segment 4 bases; nucleotides outside the gene matches: 5. The germline V gene has CDR1 SGHNT and CDR2 YYREEE (reference sequence). The CDR3 covers 16 residues. The CDR3 protein is CASSPVAGGGANVLTF. CDR3 bases: TGTGCCAGCAGCCCCGTAGCGGGAGGAGGGGCCAACGTCCTGACTTTC.

This clonotype was seen more than once but under ten times. J is TRBJ1-2 and V is TRBV5-1; TRBD1 is a possible D gene (6 bases). Germline V gene data show CDR1 as SGHRS and CDR2 as YFSETQ. CDR3 size: 15 residues. Trimming pared 3 bases from V and 4 bases from J, leaving 16 bases between. CDR3 DNA sequence: TGCGCCAGCAGCTCCACCGAGGCCAGGGGCTATGGCTACACCTTC. Its translation: CASSSTEARGYGYTF.

This clonotype was detected a few times. The chain employs TRBV10-3 and TRBJ1-4, with D hard to call. This CDR3 is built from 14 residues. The germline gives CDR1 ENHRY, CDR2 SYGVKD. V was shortened by 3 bases and J by 7 bases, with 12 bases between the two germline ends. In DNA form, the CDR3 reads TGTGCCATCAGTGACTCAAGGGTTGGTGAAAAACTGTTTTTT. As protein: CAISDSRVGEKLFF.

The chain joins TRBV18 to TRBJ2-1; D may be TRBD1 (5 bases). CDR3 length: 15 residues. V was clipped by 3 bases and J by 3 bases, with 12 bases between them. CDR1 is KGHSH and CDR2 is LQKENI in the germline V gene. In nucleotides, the CDR3 is TGTGCCAGCTCACCCGGTGGGGCTAGCTACAATGAGCAGTTCTTC. The encoded protein is CASSPGGASYNEQFF.